The source of this TCR beta chain is a study of T cell changes during pregnancy in multiple sclerosis. This table comes from immunoSEQ multiplex PCR, and its TCRdb copy is limited to in-frame clones, with some not included. This sample has 60,000 to 95,000 clones, with around nine tenths found just once. The CDR3 totals 13 residues. V gave up 8 bases and J gave up 7 bases, with 14 bases separating them. Germline loops: CDR1 SNHLY, CDR2 FYNNEI. This chain uses TRBV2 with TRBJ1-4; D is possibly TRBD1 (6 bases). This clonotype was obtained from a female donor with multiple sclerosis, enrolled in a pregnancy study. This specimen consisted of CD4+ T cells from peripheral blood mononuclear cells, obtained before pregnancy. CDR3 region: CASYRRGFEKLFF. CDR3 DNA: TGTGCCAGCTACCGCAGGGGTTTTGAAAAACTGTTTTTT. The full variable domain, with the rest looked up from reference TRBV2 and TRBJ1-4, is EPEVTQTPSHQVTQMGQEVILRCVPISNHLYFYWYRQILGQKVEFLVSFYNNEISEKSEIFDDQFSVERPDGSNFTLKIRSTKLEDSAMYFCASYRRGFEKLFFGSGTQLSVL.